A selection of T cell receptor beta chains follows, all from one sample in a study of cytomegalovirus exposure and HLA in healthy donors. Sequenced by immunoSEQ multiplex PCR; TCRdb stores in-frame clones only, minus some. The sample yields approximately 76,000 clones, roughly 85% seen once. Material for sequencing was PBMCs. The receptors come from a man aged 25-45 years in good health and CMV-seronegative. Each CDR3 is given with its conserved first and last residue. A D gene is named only where the DNA matches it firmly. Where a row states a size, it is once, few, many or the class of an expanded clone; other rows omit it.

j_call v_call clone_size d_call cdr3_nt cdr3_aa
TRBJ2-3 TRBV25-1 NA NA TGTGCCAGCAGTACCGCAGCGGGCCTCACAGATACGCAGTATTTT CASSTAAGLTDTQYF
TRBJ2-7 TRBV28 once TRBD2 TGTGCCAGCAGTACCACTAGCGGGAGTGGATACTACGAGCAGTACTTC CASSTTSGSGYYEQYF
TRBJ2-7 TRBV18 NA TRBD1 TGTGCCAGCTCACCCTGGACAATACAGGGGTACGAGCAGTACTTC CASSPWTIQGYEQYF
TRBJ2-7 TRBV30 NA TRBD2 TGTGCCTGGAGTGCCCACCGAACTAGCGGGAGACCCTACGAGCAGTACTTC CAWSAHRTSGRPYEQYF
TRBJ2-3 TRBV27 once TRBD1 TGTGCCAGCAGCCCACTACCGACTGGGACAGGGGGCACAGATACGCAGTATTTT CASSPLPTGTGGTDTQYF
TRBJ1-1 TRBV28 few NA TGTGCCAGCACTCCCGGACACGGTTTAACTGAAGCTTTCTTT CASTPGHGLTEAFF
TRBJ2-1 TRBV19 NA TRBD2 TGTGCCAGTAGTATAGGACTAGCGGGCAGCTCCTACAATGAGCAGTTCTTC CASSIGLAGSSYNEQFF
TRBJ2-7 TRBV7-9 NA TRBD1 TGTGCCAGCAGCAAAACTTCATTATCCGGGACAGGTCCCTACGAGCAGTACTTC CASSKTSLSGTGPYEQYF
TRBJ1-4 TRBV5-4 NA NA TGTGCCAGCAGCGCACAGGGCGGAGGTGAAAAACTGTTTTTT CASSAQGGGEKLFF
TRBJ2-2 TRBV6-5 NA TRBD1 TGTGCCAGCACCATGGGACAGGTGAACACCGGGGAGCTGTTTTTT CASTMGQVNTGELFF
TRBJ2-1 TRBV10-1 NA NA TGCGCCAGCAGTGCTGCGTTAGGAGGTGAGCAGTTCTTC CASSAALGGEQFF
TRBJ1-1 TRBV18 NA TRBD1 TGTGCCAGCTCACTAGGGACAGGGGGAGGCACTGAAGCTTTCTTT CASSLGTGGGTEAFF
TRBJ2-5 TRBV11-1 NA NA TGTGCCAGCAGCTTAATCTTGGAGGGGAGAAAGACCCAGTACTTC CASSLILEGRKTQYF
TRBJ1-2 TRBV30 NA TRBD1 TGTGCCTGGTGGGCAGGGGGTAACTATGGCTACACCTTC CAWWAGGNYGYTF
TRBJ2-2 TRBV6-1 NA NA TGTGCCAGCAGTGAAGATGTCGGGAATTTGGCCGGGGAGCTGTTTTTT CASSEDVGNLAGELFF
TRBJ2-5 TRBV28 NA NA TGTGCCAGCAGCCTTGACGGGGAGGTGGAGACCCAGTACTTC CASSLDGEVETQYF
TRBJ1-2 TRBV11-2 few NA TGTGCCAGCAGCTCAACAGGTCGCTATGGCTACACCTTC CASSSTGRYGYTF
TRBJ2-3 TRBV9 NA NA TGTGCCAGCAGCGCGTACACAGATACGCAGTATTTT CASSAYTDTQYF
TRBJ2-7 TRBV25-1 NA NA TGTGCCAGCAGTGATACCACCCAGGGTGGACAGAACTACGAGCAGTACTTC CASSDTTQGGQNYEQYF
TRBJ1-1 TRBV5-1 NA NA TGCGCCAGCAGCTTGGGGCTGGGGGCGCCGACTGAAGCTTTCTTT CASSLGLGAPTEAFF
TRBJ1-1 TRBV10-3 few NA TGTGCCTCCCGGGGGAGGGAGGGCCCCAGCACTGAAGCTTTCTTT CASRGREGPSTEAFF
TRBJ2-5 TRBV7-2 NA TRBD2 TGTGCCAGCAGCTTACTTGGACTAGCGGGAGGGGCCCAGTACTTC CASSLLGLAGGAQYF
TRBJ2-3 TRBV7-9 NA TRBD2 TGTGCCAGCAGCCCCACATCGGGTAGCGGGGGAGATACGCAGTATTTT CASSPTSGSGGDTQYF
TRBJ1-1 TRBV30 NA NA TGTGCCTGGAGTATAGTTAAGTGGGAAGCTTTCTTT CAWSIVKWEAFF
TRBJ2-1 TRBV2 NA NA TGTGCCAGCAAAAAGTCCCAGGGTCGTCAGTTCTTC CASKKSQGRQFF
TRBJ1-1 TRBV27 NA NA TGTGCCAGCAGTTTAGTAGGGGGGAGGGGAGCTTTCTTT CASSLVGGRGAFF
TRBJ2-3 TRBV27 NA TRBD2 TGTGCCAGCGGGAGGGTCACAGATACGCAGTATTTT CASGRVTDTQYF
TRBJ1-5 TRBV6-5 NA NA TGTGCCAGCAGTTACTCCAGGACACCTGATCAGCCCCAGCATTTT CASSYSRTPDQPQHF
TRBJ1-4 TRBV7-2 NA NA TGTGCCAGCAGCTTAGTTAGGGGTACCCATGAAAAACTGTTTTTT CASSLVRGTHEKLFF